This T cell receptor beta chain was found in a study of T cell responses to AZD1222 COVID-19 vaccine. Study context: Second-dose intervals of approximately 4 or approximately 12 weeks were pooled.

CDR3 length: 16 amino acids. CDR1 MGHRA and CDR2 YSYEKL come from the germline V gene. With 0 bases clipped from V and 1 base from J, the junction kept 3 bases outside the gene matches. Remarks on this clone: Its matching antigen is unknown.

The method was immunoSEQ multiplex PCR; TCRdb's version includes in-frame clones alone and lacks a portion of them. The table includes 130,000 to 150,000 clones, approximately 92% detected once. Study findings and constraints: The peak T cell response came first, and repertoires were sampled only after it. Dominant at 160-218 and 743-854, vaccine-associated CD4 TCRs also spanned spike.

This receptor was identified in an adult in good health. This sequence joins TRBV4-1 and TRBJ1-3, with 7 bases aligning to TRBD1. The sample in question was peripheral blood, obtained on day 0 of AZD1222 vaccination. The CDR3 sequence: CASSQEDRRSGNTIYF. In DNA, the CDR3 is TGCGCCAGCAGCCAAGAGGACAGGAGGTCTGGAAACACCATATATTTT.